The clone carrying this T cell receptor (beta chain) turned up a few times. Its specificity is unknown. The CDR3 is 14 residues long. CDR1 is SGHTA, CDR2 FQGNSA, per germline. V was shortened by 6 bases and J by 3 bases, with 9 bases between the two germline ends. The sample comes from a study of blood T cells in healthy people across ages. Whole-study results and caveats: From one million sequenced T cells, diversity estimates were lower bounds. Getting older went along with TCR beta diversity per million T cells dropping roughly linearly. More naive CD4+ cells and higher diversity were found in long-lived than in aged donors.

Through a sample-barcoded 5' primer and a J-beta primer mix, a second PCR was run for roughly 6 to 12 cycles. Via MiXCR, TCRdb re-called the 5' RACE reads, giving one row per CDR3 protein. The profile shows 1.5 million to 1.9 million distinct CDR3 sequences, approximately 39% of them singletons. The sequenced material came from blood. The origin of this receptor is a woman under 30 in good health. The rearrangement joins TRBV7-2 to TRBJ1-6; D not certain. CDR3 protein: CASSQTVYNSPLHF. CDR3 sequence (DNA): TGTGCCAGCAGTCAGACGGTCTATAATTCACCCCTCCACTTT.